This TCR beta chain was observed in a study of blood T cells in healthy people across ages. The V end was cut by 3 bases, the J end by 1 base, with 15 bases between. The CDR3 spans 15 residues. Germline V lookup: CDR1 DFQATT, CDR2 SNEGSKA (reference sequence). A sample-barcoded 5' primer and a J-beta primer mix were used in a second PCR of roughly 7 to 11 cycles. Each sample yielded at least 2.5 million CDR3-containing paired-end reads. In TCRdb, the 5' RACE reads were re-called with MiXCR into one record per CDR3 protein. The sample records about 380,000 distinct CDR3 sequences, 45% to 65% being singletons.

The clonotype originates from a man aged 55 to 69 in good health. The chain carries TRBV20-1 and TRBJ1-1; D might be TRBD1 (5 bases). Specimen: blood. CDR3 loop: CSASGLRQRNTEAFF. CDR3 in DNA: TGCAGTGCTAGCGGACTCCGACAGAGGAACACTGAAGCTTTCTTT.